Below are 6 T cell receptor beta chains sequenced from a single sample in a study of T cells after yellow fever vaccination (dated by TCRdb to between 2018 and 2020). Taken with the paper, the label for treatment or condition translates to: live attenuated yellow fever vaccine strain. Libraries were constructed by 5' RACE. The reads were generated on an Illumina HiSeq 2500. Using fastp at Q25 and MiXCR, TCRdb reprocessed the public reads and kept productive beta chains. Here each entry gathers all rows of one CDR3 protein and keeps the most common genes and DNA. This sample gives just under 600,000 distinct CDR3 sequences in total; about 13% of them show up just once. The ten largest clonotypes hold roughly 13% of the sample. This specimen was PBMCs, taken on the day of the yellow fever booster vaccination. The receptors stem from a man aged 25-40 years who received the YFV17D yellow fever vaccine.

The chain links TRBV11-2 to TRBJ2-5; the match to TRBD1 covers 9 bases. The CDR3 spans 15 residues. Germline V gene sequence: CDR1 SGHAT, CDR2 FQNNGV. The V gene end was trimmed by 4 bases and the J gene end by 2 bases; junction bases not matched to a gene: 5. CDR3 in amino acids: CASSYSGTGQETQYF. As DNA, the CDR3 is TGTGCCAGCAGCTACTCGGGGACAGGGCAAGAGACCCAGTACTTC. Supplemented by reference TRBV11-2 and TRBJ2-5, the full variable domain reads EAGVAQSPRYKIIEKRQSVAFWCNPISGHATLYWYQQILGQGPKLLIQFQNNGVVDDSQLPKDRFSAERLKGVDSTLKIQPAKLEDSAVYLCASSYSGTGQETQYFGPGTRLLVL.

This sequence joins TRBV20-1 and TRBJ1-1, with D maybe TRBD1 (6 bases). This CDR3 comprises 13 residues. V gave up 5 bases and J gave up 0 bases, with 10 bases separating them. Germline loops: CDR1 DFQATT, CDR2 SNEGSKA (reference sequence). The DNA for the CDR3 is TGCAGTGCTCGACAGGTGCTGAACACTGAAGCTTTCTTT. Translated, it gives CSARQVLNTEAFF.

The CDR3 region has the DNA TGTGCCAGCAGCCAAGAGTCTACAGGTGAAGGTGGCTACACCTTC. It codes for CASSQESTGEGGYTF. The V gene is TRBV4-2, the J gene TRBJ1-2; a weak D match, TRBD1 (5 bases). The V gene's germline CDR1 is LGHNA and CDR2 YNFKEQ. V lost 0 bases and J 7 bases, leaving 15 bases between the germline ends. This CDR3 is 15 amino acids long.

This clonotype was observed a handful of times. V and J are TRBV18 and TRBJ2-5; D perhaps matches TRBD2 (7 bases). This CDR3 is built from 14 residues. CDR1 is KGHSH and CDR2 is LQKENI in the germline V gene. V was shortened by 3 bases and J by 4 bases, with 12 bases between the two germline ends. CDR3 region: CASSPMGGRETQYF. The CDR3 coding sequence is TGTGCCAGCTCACCTATGGGGGGGCGAGAGACCCAGTACTTC.

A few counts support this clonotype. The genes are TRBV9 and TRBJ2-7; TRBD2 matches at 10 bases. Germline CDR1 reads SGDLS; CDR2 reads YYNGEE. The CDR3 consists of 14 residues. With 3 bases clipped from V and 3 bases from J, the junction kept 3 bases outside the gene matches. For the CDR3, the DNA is TGTGCCAGCAGCGCCGGGACTAGCGACTACGAGCAGTACTTC. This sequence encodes CASSAGTSDYEQYF.

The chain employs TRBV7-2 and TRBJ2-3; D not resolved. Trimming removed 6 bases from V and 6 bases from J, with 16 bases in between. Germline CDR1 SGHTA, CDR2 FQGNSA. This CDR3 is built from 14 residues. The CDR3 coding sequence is TGTGCCAGCAGTTGGACCCCTAACCCCGATACGCAGTATTTT. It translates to CASSWTPNPDTQYF.